What follows are 18 T cell receptor beta chains derived from one specimen sequenced in a study of CD8 T cells in Susac syndrome. Random hexamers were used to reverse transcribe roughly 0.45 to 1 ug of RNA. In TCRdb, the immunoSEQ multiplex PCR reads were re-called with MiXCR into one record per CDR3 protein. Of about 300,000 distinct CDR3 sequences in the sample, about 82% are singletons; the top ten hold approximately 0.2%. Input material: CD8+ T cells from PBMCs. The receptor set was obtained from a human donor with multiple sclerosis.

CDR3 bases: TGTGCCAGTAGTATAGACAGCGGGAGGGCCTTGGAGACCCAGTACTTC. Amino acid sequence: CASSIDSGRALETQYF. The gene calls are TRBV19 and TRBJ2-5, with TRBD2 matching 10 bases. Germline V lookup: CDR1 LNHDA, CDR2 SQIVND (reference sequence). Trimming cost V 0 bases and J 5 bases; bases outside gene matches: 6. This CDR3 is built from 16 residues.

The chain carries TRBV25-1 and TRBJ2-5; D possibly corresponds to TRBD2 (6 bases). Germline V gene data show CDR1 as MGHDK and CDR2 as SYGVNS. Trimming left V 1 base short and J 2 bases short, with 14 bases between. The CDR3 is 16 residues long. This chain's CDR3 is CASSELGGGKQETQYF. CDR3 nucleotides: TGTGCCAGCAGTGAATTAGGAGGCGGGAAGCAAGAGACCCAGTACTTC.

The rearrangement joins TRBV19 to TRBJ1-5, with D hard to call. There are 13 residues in the CDR3. CDR1 and CDR2 from the germline V gene are LNHDA and SQIVND (reference sequence). Between the trimmed V and J ends, which lost 3 bases and 6 bases, there was a span of 9 bases. This chain's CDR3 is CASSMVGPQPQHF. DNA of the CDR3: TGTGCCAGTAGTATGGTAGGGCCTCAGCCCCAGCATTTT.

This chain connects TRBV5-4 to TRBJ1-2; weak D call: TRBD1 (5 bases). The CDR3 covers 15 residues. Germline values: CDR1 SGHNT, CDR2 YYREEE (reference sequence). Trimming cost V 4 bases and J 7 bases, with 20 bases left between them. The CDR3 reads CASSPWGDVLGGYTF. CDR3 sequence (DNA): TGTGCCAGCAGCCCCTGGGGGGACGTGCTGGGTGGCTACACCTTC. The complete variable domain, with remaining parts taken from reference TRBV5-4 and TRBJ1-2, reads ETGVTQSPTHLIKTRGQQVTLRCSSQSGHNTVSWYQQALGQGPQFIFQYYREEENGRGNFPPRFSGLQFPNYSSELNVNALELDDSALYLCASSPWGDVLGGYTFGSGTRLTVV.

The CDR3 spells CASSQFTRDRGQIEAFF. As DNA, the CDR3 is TGTGCCAGCAGCCAATTTACTCGGGACAGGGGGCAAATTGAAGCTTTCTTT. This chain joins TRBV3-1 and TRBJ1-1; 12 bases align to TRBD1. Germline assignment: CDR1 LGHDT and CDR2 YNNKEL (reference sequence). J gave up 7 bases and V 2 bases, and 11 bases lay outside the gene matches. CDR3 size: 17 residues.

The CDR3 nucleotides read TGTGCCAGCAGCCCGGGGGACTCCAAGGGAGATACGCAGTATTTT. This encodes CASSPGDSKGDTQYF. V gene TRBV5-6 combines with J gene TRBJ2-3; perhaps TRBD2 as D (6 bases). Germline V CDR1 and CDR2: SGHDT, YYEEEE. Trimming removed 4 bases at V and 5 bases at J, with 17 bases between. The CDR3 length is 15 residues.

The V and J genes are TRBV7-9 and TRBJ1-5, with D possibly being TRBD1 (5 bases). Trimming pared 3 bases from V and 5 bases from J, leaving 8 bases between. There are 13 residues in the CDR3. Looked up from germline, CDR1 is SEHNR and CDR2 is FQNEAQ (reference sequence). Here the CDR3 DNA reads TGTGCCAGCAGCTTCGCGGGGGATCAGCCCCAGCATTTT. Translation: CASSFAGDQPQHF.

V usage is TRBV18 and J usage is TRBJ2-3, with D unresolved. CDR3 length: 15 amino acids. V shed 0 bases and J shed 0 bases, with 7 bases lying between them. Germline CDR1 KGHSH, CDR2 LQKENI. Here the CDR3 DNA reads TGTGCCAGCTCACCACCTGGCTCTAGCACAGATACGCAGTATTTT. As protein: CASSPPGSSTDTQYF.

The rearrangement joins TRBV5-8 to TRBJ2-2; D remains unclear. CDR3 size: 14 residues. V lost 0 bases and J 0 bases, leaving 3 bases between the germline ends. CDR1 and CDR2 from the germline V gene are SGHTS and YDEGEE. CDR3 region: CASSLVSNTGELFF. CDR3 nucleotides: TGTGCCAGCAGCTTGGTCTCGAACACCGGGGAGCTGTTTTTT.

V and J are TRBV7-9 and TRBJ2-7; TRBD1 matches 7 bases. CDR1 is SEHNR, CDR2 FQNEAQ, per germline (reference sequence). The CDR3 contains 15 residues. With 1 base clipped from V and 2 bases from J, the junction kept 5 bases outside the gene matches. CDR3 sequence: CASSLVSQGAYEQYF. CDR3 coding DNA: TGTGCCAGCAGCTTAGTTTCCCAGGGGGCCTACGAGCAGTACTTC.

The chain recombines TRBV28 with TRBJ2-2, with 7 bases lining up with TRBD1. The germline gives CDR1 MDHEN, CDR2 SYDVKM. After removal of 6 bases from V and 2 bases from J, the junction contained 9 bases not matched to a gene. The CDR3 extends over 16 amino acids. In nucleotides, the CDR3 is TGTGCCAGCAGAACCCTAGGGACAGAAAACACCGGGGAGCTGTTTTTT. Its protein is CASRTLGTENTGELFF. Full variable domain (missing parts from reference TRBV28 and TRBJ2-2): DVKVTQSSRYLVKRTGEKVFLECVQDMDHENMFWYRQDPGLGLRLIYFSYDVKMKEKGDIPEGYSVSREKKERFSLILESASTNQTSMYLCASRTLGTENTGELFFGEGSRLTVL.

The rearrangement uses TRBV12-3 or TRBV12-4 and TRBJ2-1, with a weak D call TRBD2 (6 bases). Trimming removed 5 bases from V and 1 base from J, with 12 bases in between. The CDR3 has 15 amino acids. The CDR3: CASSASVRSYNEQFF. The CDR3 coding sequence is TGTGCCAGCAGTGCTAGCGTAAGGTCCTACAATGAGCAGTTCTTC.

The rearrangement uses TRBV7-3 and TRBJ2-3; D gene uncertain. The V and J ends lost 5 bases and 0 bases respectively, with 9 bases between them. CDR1 and CDR2 from the germline V gene are SGHTA and FQGTGA. The CDR3 runs to 14 residues. The CDR3 coding sequence is TGTGCCAGCAGCGACGGGTCGAGCACAGATACGCAGTATTTT. Its translation is CASSDGSSTDTQYF.

J is TRBJ1-4 and V is TRBV6-1; 10 bases agree with TRBD1. Germline V gives CDR1 MNHNS, CDR2 SASEGT. Trimming took 4 bases from V and 0 from J; bases not matched to a gene: 17. This CDR3 has 21 residues. DNA for the CDR3: TGTGCCAGCAGTGCCACTTCGACAGGGGGCTTTCCCTTTGCAACTAATGAAAAACTGTTTTTT. It specifies CASSATSTGGFPFATNEKLFF.

The V gene is TRBV9, the J gene TRBJ2-1; D gene unclear. Trimming pared 5 bases from V and 7 bases from J, leaving 13 bases between. Germline V gene lookup returns CDR1 SGDLS and CDR2 YYNGEE. The CDR3 contains 13 residues. The CDR3 loop is CASSAPTWNEQFF. CDR3 DNA: TGTGCCAGCAGTGCCCCCACCTGGAATGAGCAGTTCTTC.

The gene calls are TRBV19 and TRBJ2-1; tentative D call: TRBD2 (6 bases). The CDR3 consists of 15 residues. Germline V gene sequence: CDR1 LNHDA, CDR2 SQIVND (reference sequence). Trimming took 6 bases from V and 7 from J, leaving 19 bases between them. CDR3 amino acids: CASSQLAAVKNEQFF. CDR3 DNA: TGTGCCAGTAGCCAACTAGCTGCAGTAAAGAATGAGCAGTTCTTC.

V and J are TRBV4-3 and TRBJ2-1, with 8 nucleotides matching TRBD2. CDR1 is LGHNA and CDR2 is YSLEER in the germline V gene. The CDR3 consists of 16 residues. The V segment lost 3 bases and the J segment 7 bases; nucleotides outside the gene matches: 11. CDR3 coding DNA: TGCGCCAGCAGCCACAGCAGCGGGAGACTTTCAAATGAGCAGTTCTTC. Protein sequence: CASSHSSGRLSNEQFF.

V is TRBV4-1 and J is TRBJ1-5; D is possibly TRBD1 (5 bases). Germline V gives CDR1 MGHRA, CDR2 YSYEKL. V was clipped by 2 bases and J by 0 bases, with 8 bases between them. The CDR3 runs to 15 residues. The CDR3 loop reads CASSQTDISNQPQHF. The CDR3, as DNA: TGCGCCAGCAGCCAAACGGACATTAGCAATCAGCCCCAGCATTTT.